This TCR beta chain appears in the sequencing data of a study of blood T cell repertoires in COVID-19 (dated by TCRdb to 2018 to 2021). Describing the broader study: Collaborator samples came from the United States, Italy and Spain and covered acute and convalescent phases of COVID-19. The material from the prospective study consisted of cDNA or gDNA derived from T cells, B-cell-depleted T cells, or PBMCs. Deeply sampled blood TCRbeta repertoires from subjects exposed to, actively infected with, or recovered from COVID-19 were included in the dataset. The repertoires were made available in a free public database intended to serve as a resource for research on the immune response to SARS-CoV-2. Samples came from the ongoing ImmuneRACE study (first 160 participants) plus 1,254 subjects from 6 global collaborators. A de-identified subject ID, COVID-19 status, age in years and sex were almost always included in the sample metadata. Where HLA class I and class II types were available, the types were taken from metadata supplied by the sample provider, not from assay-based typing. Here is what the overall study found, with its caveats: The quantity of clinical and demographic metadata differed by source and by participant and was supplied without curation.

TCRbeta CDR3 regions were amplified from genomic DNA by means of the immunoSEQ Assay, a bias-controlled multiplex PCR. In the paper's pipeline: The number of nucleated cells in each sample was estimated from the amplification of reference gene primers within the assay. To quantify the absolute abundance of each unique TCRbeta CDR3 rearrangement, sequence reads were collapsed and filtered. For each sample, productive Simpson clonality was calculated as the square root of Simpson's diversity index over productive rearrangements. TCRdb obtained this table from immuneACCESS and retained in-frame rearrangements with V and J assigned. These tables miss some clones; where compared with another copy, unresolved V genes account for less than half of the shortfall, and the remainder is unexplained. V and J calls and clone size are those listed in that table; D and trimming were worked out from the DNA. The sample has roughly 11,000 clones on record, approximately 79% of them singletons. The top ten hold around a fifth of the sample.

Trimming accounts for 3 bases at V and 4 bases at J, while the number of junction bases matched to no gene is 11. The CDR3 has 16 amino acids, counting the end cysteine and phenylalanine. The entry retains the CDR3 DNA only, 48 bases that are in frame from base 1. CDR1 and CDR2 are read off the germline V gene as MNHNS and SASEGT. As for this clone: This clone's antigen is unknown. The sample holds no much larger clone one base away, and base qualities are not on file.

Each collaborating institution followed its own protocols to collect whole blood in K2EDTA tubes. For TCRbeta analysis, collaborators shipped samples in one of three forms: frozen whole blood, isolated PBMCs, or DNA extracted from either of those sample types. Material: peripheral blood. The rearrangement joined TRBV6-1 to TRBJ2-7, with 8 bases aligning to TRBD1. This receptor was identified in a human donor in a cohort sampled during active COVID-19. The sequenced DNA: TGTGCCAGCAGTGAGGGGACAGGCCCAACTATTTACGAGCAGTACTTC. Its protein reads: CASSEGTGPTIYEQYF.